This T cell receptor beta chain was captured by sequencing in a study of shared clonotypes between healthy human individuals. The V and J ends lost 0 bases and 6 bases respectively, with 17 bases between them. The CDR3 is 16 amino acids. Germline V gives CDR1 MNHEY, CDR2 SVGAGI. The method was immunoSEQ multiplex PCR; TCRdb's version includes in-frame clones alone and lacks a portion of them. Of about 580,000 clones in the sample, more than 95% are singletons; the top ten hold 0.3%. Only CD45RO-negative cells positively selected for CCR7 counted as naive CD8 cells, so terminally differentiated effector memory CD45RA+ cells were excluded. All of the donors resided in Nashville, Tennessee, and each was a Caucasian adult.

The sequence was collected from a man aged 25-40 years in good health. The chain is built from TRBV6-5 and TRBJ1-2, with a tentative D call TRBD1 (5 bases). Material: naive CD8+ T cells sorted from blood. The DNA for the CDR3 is TGTGCCAGCAGTTACTCGAAGGCGGGGGGTCGGGATGGCTACACCTTC. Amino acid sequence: CASSYSKAGGRDGYTF.